Following are 32 T cell receptor beta chains from one sample sequenced in a study of blood T cell repertoires in COVID-19. TCRdb keeps only in-frame clones here, not all; method: immunoSEQ multiplex PCR. The table has around 140,000 clones, roughly 91% seen once; the top ten hold roughly 2.9%. Sequences were obtained from peripheral blood. The receptors here all came from a man aged 55 to 70 with active or convalescent COVID-19.

V gene TRBV18 combines with J gene TRBJ2-3; D possibly corresponds to TRBD2 (6 bases). V lost 6 bases and J 3 bases, leaving 13 bases between the germline ends. This CDR3 has 14 residues. CDR1 KGHSH and CDR2 LQKENI come from the germline V gene. DNA of the CDR3: TGTGCCAGCTCTCCCCCGGGACTGACAGATACGCAGTATTTT. The encoded protein is CASSPPGLTDTQYF.

The V call is TRBV7-9, the J call TRBJ1-1; 7 bases line up with TRBD1. V shed 2 bases and J 13 bases; nucleotides not matched to a gene: 4. CDR1 SEHNR and CDR2 FQNEAQ come from the germline V gene (reference sequence). The CDR3 has 11 residues. CDR3 coding DNA: TGTGCCAGCAGCTTACAGGGGGTGGTTTTCTTT. It translates to CASSLQGVVFF.

The chain is built from TRBV2 and TRBJ1-2; tentatively, D is TRBD1 (5 bases). Germline lookup yields CDR1 SNHLY and CDR2 FYNNEI. CDR3 size: 13 residues. V was pared by 6 bases and J by 7 bases, with 15 bases between. This chain's CDR3 is CASRAGFRGGYTF. The CDR3 DNA sequence: TGTGCCAGCAGAGCAGGGTTTCGAGGTGGCTACACCTTC.

The chain employs TRBV5-8 and TRBJ2-5; 7 bases match TRBD1. Germline trimming cut 0 bases from V and 2 bases from J; bases unmatched to any gene: 4. The CDR3 consists of 15 residues. Per germline, CDR1 SGHTS and CDR2 YDEGEE. In DNA form, the CDR3 reads TGTGCCAGCAGCTTGGACAGGGGTCTGCAAGAGACCCAGTACTTC. Translation: CASSLDRGLQETQYF.

The chain employs TRBV7-9 and TRBJ1-4; possibly TRBD1 for D (5 bases). The germline CDR1 and CDR2 sequences are SEHNR and FQNEAQ (reference sequence). The ends were cut back, 6 bases at V and 0 bases at J, with 14 bases in the middle. This CDR3 contains 16 residues. The CDR3 sequence: CASRKSQGSTNEKLFF. The CDR3 nucleotides are TGTGCCAGCAGAAAATCTCAGGGCTCAACTAATGAAAAACTGTTTTTT.

This clone was picked up a small number of times. V and J are TRBV18 and TRBJ1-1; D not resolved. V dropped 5 bases and J dropped 1 base, with 8 bases sitting between them. This CDR3 comprises 13 residues. The germline V gene has CDR1 KGHSH and CDR2 LQKENI. CDR3 nucleotide sequence: TGTGCCAGCTCAAGGAGTGAGAACACTGAAGCTTTCTTT. Residues: CASSRSENTEAFF.

The count of this clone is one. The chain joins TRBV4-3 to TRBJ2-7; weak D call: TRBD2 (5 bases). Trimming removed 0 bases at V and 2 bases at J, with 17 bases between. The length of the CDR3 is 17 residues. Per germline, CDR1 LGHNA and CDR2 YSLEER. CDR3 amino acids: CASSQDYVRALPYEQYF. The CDR3 DNA follows: TGCGCCAGCAGCCAAGATTATGTGCGGGCCTTGCCCTACGAGCAGTACTTC.

J is TRBJ2-1 and V is TRBV7-8; D not resolved. CDR3 length equals 15 residues. The ends were cut back, 5 bases at V and 2 bases at J, with 13 bases in the middle. CDR1 is SGHVS, CDR2 FQNEAQ, per germline. In DNA form, the CDR3 reads TGTGCCAGCAGCCCTACTGGCGGAGCCTACAATGAGCAGTTCTTC. Residues: CASSPTGGAYNEQFF.

The CDR3 protein is CATSTYSGLAGPVSSYEQYF. The CDR3 nucleotides are TGTGCCACCAGCACGTACTCGGGACTAGCGGGACCGGTAAGCTCCTACGAGCAGTACTTC. The chain has TRBV15 and TRBJ2-7; 13 bases are a match to TRBD2. The CDR3 extends over 20 amino acids. V lost 4 bases, J lost 0 bases, and 15 bases stayed unmatched. Germline-derived CDR1 and CDR2 are LNHNV and YYDKDF (reference sequence).

This chain uses TRBV3-1 (or the pseudogene TRBV3-2) with TRBJ2-7; D gene unclear. V gave up 4 bases and J gave up 2 bases, with 12 bases separating them. The CDR3 is 14 residues long. CDR1 is LGHDT and CDR2 is YNNKEL in the germline V gene (reference sequence). The CDR3 region has the DNA TGTGCCAGCAGCCCCGTCGTGAGAGCCTACGAGCAGTACTTC. This sequence encodes CASSPVVRAYEQYF.

The sample holds one count of this clone. The chain joins TRBV12-3 or TRBV12-4 to TRBJ1-2; possibly TRBD1 for D (6 bases). The CDR3 is made up of 13 amino acids. V was pared by 6 bases and J by 5 bases, with 13 bases between. The chain's CDR3 is CASSRGDGYGYTF. The CDR3 DNA follows: TGTGCCAGCAGCAGGGGAGACGGATATGGCTACACCTTC.

As DNA, the CDR3 is TGTGCCACCGGACAGGGTTGGAACACCGGGGAGCTGTTTTTT. It encodes CATGQGWNTGELFF. The rearrangement uses TRBV19 and TRBJ2-2; 8 bases fit TRBD1. J was trimmed by 1 base and V by 10 bases; bases with no gene match: 5. Germline-derived CDR1 and CDR2 are LNHDA and SQIVND (reference sequence). The CDR3 is made up of 14 amino acids.

Of note for this clone: This sample includes further DNA sequences coding for the same CDR3. The rearrangement links TRBV7-9 to TRBJ1-2, with 8 nucleotides matching TRBD1. This CDR3 has 14 residues. V lost 0 bases to trimming and J lost 4 bases; unmatched junction nucleotides: 1. CDR1 and CDR2 (germline): SEHNR, FQNEAQ (reference sequence). Here the CDR3 reads CASSLAQGAYGYTF. DNA of the CDR3: TGTGCCAGCAGCTTAGCGCAGGGGGCCTATGGCTACACCTTC.

This sequence joins TRBV21-1 and TRBJ2-3; the table's D call TRBD2 went unverified against the DNA. TRBV21-1 is noted as a pseudogene. This CDR3 has 18 residues. The CDR3 coding sequence is TGTGCCAGCAGCAAAGTAGTCCAGGACCTAGGAGGGTCAGATACGCAGTATTTT. This codes for CASSKVVQDLGGSDTQYF.

The V call is TRBV7-9, the J call TRBJ1-6; 8 bases are a match to TRBD1. V shed 1 base and J 6 bases; nucleotides not matched to a gene: 5. The CDR3 has 16 amino acids. Germline CDR1 and CDR2: SEHNR and FQNEAQ (reference sequence). The CDR3 nucleotides read TGTGCCAGCAGCTTAGGGGGACAGGTGGTTAATTCACCCCTCCACTTT. Translation: CASSLGGQVVNSPLHF.

V and J are TRBV5-1 and TRBJ2-7; D perhaps matches TRBD2 (5 bases). The CDR3 is 14 amino acids. The ends were cut back, 0 bases at V and 6 bases at J, with 13 bases in the middle. Per germline, CDR1 SGHRS and CDR2 YFSETQ. CDR3 amino acids: CASSLASRRGEQYF. CDR3 DNA sequence: TGCGCCAGCAGCTTGGCTAGCAGGAGAGGCGAGCAGTACTTC.

This clone appeared once. The gene calls are TRBV3-1 (or the pseudogene TRBV3-2) and TRBJ2-1; TRBD2 matches at 10 bases. This CDR3 spans 14 amino acids. V gave up 2 bases and J gave up 6 bases; unmatched junction bases: 1. The germline V gene encodes CDR1 LGHDT and CDR2 YNNKEL (reference sequence). CDR3 sequence reads: CASSQLAGANEQFF. The CDR3 region has the DNA TGTGCCAGCAGCCAACTAGCGGGAGCCAATGAGCAGTTCTTC.

The chain has TRBV28 and TRBJ2-5, with 7 bases that match TRBD2. Germline CDR1 and CDR2: MDHEN and SYDVKM. The CDR3 loop spans 14 amino acids. J gave up 6 bases and V 3 bases, and 7 bases lay outside the gene matches. This chain's CDR3 is CASSLGGVDKTQYF. The DNA of the CDR3 is TGTGCCAGCAGTTTGGGGGGGGTCGACAAGACCCAGTACTTC.

V usage is TRBV18 and J usage is TRBJ1-1; D gene unclear. The V gene's germline CDR1 is KGHSH and CDR2 LQKENI. Trimming left V 2 bases short and J 3 bases short, with 7 bases between. The CDR3 sequence is 13 residues long. The CDR3 loop is CASSPGQDTEAFF. CDR3 DNA: TGTGCCAGCTCACCAGGGCAGGACACTGAAGCTTTCTTT.

The CDR3 DNA sequence: TGTGCCAGCGGTTACAGGAGGAACACTGAAGCTTTCTTT. Protein: CASGYRRNTEAFF. This chain joins TRBV27 and TRBJ1-1, with D possibly being TRBD1 (5 bases). The CDR3 contains 13 residues. V lost 8 bases, J lost 1 base, and 11 bases lay in between. CDR1 and CDR2 (germline): MNHEY, SMNVEV (reference sequence).

The rearrangement links TRBV3-1 (or the pseudogene TRBV3-2) to TRBJ1-6, with TRBD1 matching over 8 bases. The germline CDR1 and CDR2 sequences are LGHDT and YNNKEL (reference sequence). CDR3 length equals 14 residues. J gave up 10 bases and V 0 bases, and 2 bases lay outside the gene matches. CDR3 protein: CASSQDHRGSPLHF. For the CDR3, the DNA is TGTGCCAGCAGCCAAGATCACAGGGGGTCACCCCTCCACTTT.

The chain uses TRBV5-1 and TRBJ2-1; 10 bases are shared with TRBD2. Germline V gene data show CDR1 as SGHRS and CDR2 as YFSETQ. This CDR3 spans 15 amino acids. V gave up 0 bases and J gave up 4 bases; unmatched junction bases: 1. Here the CDR3 DNA reads TGCGCCAGCAGCTTGGATAGCGGGGGGTACAATGAGCAGTTCTTC. Its translation: CASSLDSGGYNEQFF.

The rearrangement joins TRBV30 to TRBJ1-5, with 9 bases lining up with TRBD1. The J segment lost 4 bases and the V segment lost 0 bases, leaving 4 bases of the junction unmatched. Germline-derived CDR1 and CDR2 are GTSNPN and SVGIG (reference sequence). The CDR3 runs 15 residues. The CDR3 DNA is TGTGCCTGGAGTGTACGCGGGACAGGGAATCAGCCCCAGCATTTT. It is translated as CAWSVRGTGNQPQHF.

There are a few counts of this clone. This chain joins TRBV7-3 and TRBJ2-3, with 7 bases that match TRBD2. CDR1 and CDR2 (germline): SGHTA, FQGTGA. This CDR3 spans 15 amino acids. With V trimmed by 5 bases and J by 2 bases, 7 bases remained unmatched. CDR3 in amino acids: CASSLLGGVTDTQYF. The CDR3 DNA follows: TGTGCCAGCAGCCTCCTGGGGGGGGTCACAGATACGCAGTATTTT.

This chain uses TRBV7-2 with TRBJ2-7; 7 nucleotides align to TRBD1. V dropped 4 bases and J dropped 6; count of bases not matched to a gene: 6. The germline CDR1 and CDR2 sequences are SGHTA and FQGNSA. The CDR3 spans 13 residues. CDR3 nucleotide sequence: TGTGCCAGCAGCTCCTTTAGACAGGGCGAGCAGTACTTC. It yields the protein CASSSFRQGEQYF. The variable domain in full, with the rest retrieved from reference TRBV7-2 and TRBJ2-7, is GAGVSQSPSNKVTEKGKDVELRCDPISGHTALYWYRQSLGQGLEFLIYFQGNSAPDKSGLPSDRFSAERTGGSVSTLTIQRTQQEDSAVYLCASSSFRQGEQYFGPGTRLTVT.

This chain joins TRBV7-3 and TRBJ2-5; 11 bases are shared with TRBD2. This CDR3 has 14 amino acids. Unmatched junction bases numbered 1, after V lost 3 bases and J lost 4 bases. Germline lookup yields CDR1 SGHTA and CDR2 FQGTGA. The CDR3 loop is CASSLTSGVETQYF. For the CDR3, the DNA is TGTGCCAGCAGCTTGACTAGCGGGGTAGAGACCCAGTACTTC. The whole variable domain, remainder taken from reference TRBV7-3 and TRBJ2-5, is GAGVSQTPSNKVTEKGKYVELRCDPISGHTALYWYRQSLGQGPEFLIYFQGTGAADDSGLPNDRFFAVRPEGSVSTLKIQRTERGDSAVYLCASSLTSGVETQYFGPGTRLLVL.

The chain is built from TRBV5-4 and TRBJ2-7; 13 bases fit TRBD2. This CDR3 is built from 13 residues. The junction had 1 base not matched to a gene; V was cut back by 5 bases and J by 5 bases. Germline V CDR1 and CDR2: SGHNT, YYREEE (reference sequence). CDR3 protein: CASRTSGRDEQYF. CDR3 sequence (DNA): TGTGCCAGCAGAACTAGCGGGAGGGACGAGCAGTACTTC.

V and J are TRBV9 and TRBJ1-1; 8 bases map to TRBD1. V shed 4 bases, J shed 5 bases, and the junction held 7 bases outside the gene matches. Germline V lookup: CDR1 SGDLS, CDR2 YYNGEE. This CDR3 spans 14 amino acids. CDR3 in DNA: TGTGCCAGCAGCCCTCGGACAGGGAAGACTGAAGCTTTCTTT. Amino acid sequence: CASSPRTGKTEAFF.

J is TRBJ1-1 and V is TRBV6-4; D is perhaps TRBD1 (6 bases). The CDR3 spans 13 residues. Germline V CDR1 and CDR2: MRHNA, SNTAGT. Trimming removed 9 bases from V and 6 bases from J, with 17 bases in between. Here the CDR3 reads CARLGGDGPEAFF. The CDR3 DNA reads TGTGCCAGGCTAGGGGGGGACGGCCCTGAAGCTTTCTTT.

The chain recombines TRBV30 with TRBJ1-5; D gene uncertain. The ends were cut back, 0 bases at V and 3 bases at J, with 6 bases in the middle. The CDR3 extends over 13 amino acids. Germline V gene data show CDR1 as GTSNPN and CDR2 as SVGIG (reference sequence). As DNA, the CDR3 is TGTGCCTGGAGTGTGGGAGACAATCAGCCCCAGCATTTT. Translation gives CAWSVGDNQPQHF. Full variable domain (missing parts from reference TRBV30 and TRBJ1-5): SQTIHQWPATLVQPVGSPLSLECTVEGTSNPNLYWYRQAAGRGLQLLFYSVGIGQISSEVPQNLSASRPQDRQFILSSKKLLLSDSGFYLCAWSVGDNQPQHFGDGTRLSIL.

The chain employs TRBV27 and TRBJ2-2, with D maybe TRBD1 (6 bases). The CDR3 runs 15 residues. The V end lost 5 bases, the J end lost 4 bases, and 14 bases lay between the germline ends. Germline V gene data show CDR1 as MNHEY and CDR2 as SMNVEV (reference sequence). Here the CDR3 reads CASSPGQIRTGELFF. CDR3 sequence (DNA): TGTGCCAGCAGTCCGGGACAAATCCGCACCGGGGAGCTGTTTTTT.

The gene calls are TRBV19 and TRBJ2-6; 10 nucleotides match TRBD2. The CDR3 is 22 amino acids. J was trimmed by 4 bases and V by 0 bases; bases with no gene match: 18. Germline V gene sequence: CDR1 LNHDA, CDR2 SQIVND (reference sequence). The CDR3 reads CASSIDLLAGLSQFSGANVLTF. The CDR3 DNA follows: TGTGCCAGTAGTATAGATCTACTAGCGGGACTAAGCCAGTTCTCCGGGGCCAACGTCCTGACTTTC.